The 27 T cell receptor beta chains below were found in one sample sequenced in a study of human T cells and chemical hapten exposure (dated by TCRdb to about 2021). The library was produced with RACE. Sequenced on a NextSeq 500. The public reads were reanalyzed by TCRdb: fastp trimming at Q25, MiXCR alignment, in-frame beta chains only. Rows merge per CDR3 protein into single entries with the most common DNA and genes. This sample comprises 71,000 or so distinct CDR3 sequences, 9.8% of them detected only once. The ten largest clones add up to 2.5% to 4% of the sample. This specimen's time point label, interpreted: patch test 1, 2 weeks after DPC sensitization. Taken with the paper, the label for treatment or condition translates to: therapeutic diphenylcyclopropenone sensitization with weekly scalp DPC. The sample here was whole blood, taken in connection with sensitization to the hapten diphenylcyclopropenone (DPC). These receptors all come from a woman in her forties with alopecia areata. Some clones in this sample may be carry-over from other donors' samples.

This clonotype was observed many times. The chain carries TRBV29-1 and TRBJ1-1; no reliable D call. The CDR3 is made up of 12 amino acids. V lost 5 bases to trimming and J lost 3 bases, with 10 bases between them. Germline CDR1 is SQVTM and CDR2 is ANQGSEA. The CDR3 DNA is TGCAGCGTTACAACAGCTTACACTGAAGCTTTCTTT. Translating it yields CSVTTAYTEAFF. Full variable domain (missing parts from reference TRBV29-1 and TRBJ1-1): SAVISQKPSRDICQRGTSLTIQCQVDSQVTMMFWYRQQPGQSLTLIATANQGSEATYESGFVIDKFPISRPNLTFSTLTVSNMSPEDSSIYLCSVTTAYTEAFFGQGTRLTVV.

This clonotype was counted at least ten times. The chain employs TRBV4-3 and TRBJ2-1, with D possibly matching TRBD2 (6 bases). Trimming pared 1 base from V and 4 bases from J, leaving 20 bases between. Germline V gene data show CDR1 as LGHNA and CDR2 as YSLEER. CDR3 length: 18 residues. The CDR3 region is CASSQGVFAGPPYNEQFF. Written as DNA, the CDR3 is TGCGCCAGCAGCCAAGGCGTGTTTGCGGGGCCCCCTTACAATGAGCAGTTCTTC.

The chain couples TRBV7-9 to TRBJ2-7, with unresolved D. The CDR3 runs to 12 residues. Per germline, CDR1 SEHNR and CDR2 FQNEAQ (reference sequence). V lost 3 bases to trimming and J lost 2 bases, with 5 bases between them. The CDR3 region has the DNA TGTGCCAGCAGCTTTCAAACCTACGAGCAGTACTTC. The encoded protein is CASSFQTYEQYF.

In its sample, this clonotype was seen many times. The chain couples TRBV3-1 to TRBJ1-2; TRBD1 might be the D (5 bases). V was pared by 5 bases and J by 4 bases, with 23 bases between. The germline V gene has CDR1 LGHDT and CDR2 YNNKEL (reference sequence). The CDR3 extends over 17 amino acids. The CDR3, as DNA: TGTGCCAGCAGCTCACAAAGGGCCGCGGGGGGATCCTATGGCTACACCTTC. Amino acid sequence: CASSSQRAAGGSYGYTF.

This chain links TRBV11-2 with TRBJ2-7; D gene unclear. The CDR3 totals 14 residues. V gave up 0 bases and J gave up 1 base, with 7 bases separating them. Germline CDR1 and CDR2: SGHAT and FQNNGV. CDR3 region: CASSLDQWSYEQYF. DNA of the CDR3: TGTGCCAGCAGCTTAGATCAGTGGTCCTACGAGCAGTACTTC.

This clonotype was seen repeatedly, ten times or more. Written as DNA, the CDR3 is TGTGCCAGCAGCCAAGATATTGGCCGCCAAGATGGCTACACCTTC. As protein: CASSQDIGRQDGYTF. This chain links TRBV3-1 with TRBJ1-2; no clear D. The V end lost 0 bases, the J end lost 6 bases, and 14 bases lay between the germline ends. CDR3 length: 15 amino acids. The V gene's germline CDR1 is LGHDT and CDR2 YNNKEL (reference sequence).

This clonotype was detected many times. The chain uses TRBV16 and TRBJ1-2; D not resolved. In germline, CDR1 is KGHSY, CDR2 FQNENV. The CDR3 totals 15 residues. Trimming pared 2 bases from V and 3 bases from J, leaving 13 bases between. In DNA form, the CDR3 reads TGTGCCAGCAGCCAAGGACGGGCCAATCACTATGGCTACACCTTC. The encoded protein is CASSQGRANHYGYTF.

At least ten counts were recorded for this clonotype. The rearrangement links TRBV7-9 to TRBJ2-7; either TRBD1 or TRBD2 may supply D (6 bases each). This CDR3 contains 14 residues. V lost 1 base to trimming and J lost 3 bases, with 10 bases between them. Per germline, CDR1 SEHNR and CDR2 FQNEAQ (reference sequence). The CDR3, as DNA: TGTGCCAGCAGCTTAGTCGGGGGCATCTACGAGCAGTACTTC. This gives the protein CASSLVGGIYEQYF.

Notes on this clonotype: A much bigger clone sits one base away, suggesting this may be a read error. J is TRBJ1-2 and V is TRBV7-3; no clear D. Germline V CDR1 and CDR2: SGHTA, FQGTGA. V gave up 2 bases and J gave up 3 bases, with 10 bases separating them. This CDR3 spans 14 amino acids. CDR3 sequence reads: CASSLERTDYGYTF. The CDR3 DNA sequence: TGTGCCAGCAGCTTAGAGAGGACCGACTATGGCTACACCTTC.

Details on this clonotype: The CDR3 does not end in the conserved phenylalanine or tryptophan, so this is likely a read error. CDR3 amino acids: CSAPRTAADGYTS. The CDR3, as DNA: TGCAGTGCTCCCCGGACAGCAGCTGATGGCTACACCTCC. This chain connects TRBV20-1 to TRBJ1-2; D is possibly TRBD1 (6 bases). Germline values: CDR1 DFQATT, CDR2 SNEGSKA (reference sequence). CDR3 length: 13 residues. Trimming left V 5 bases short and J 6 bases short, with 16 bases between.

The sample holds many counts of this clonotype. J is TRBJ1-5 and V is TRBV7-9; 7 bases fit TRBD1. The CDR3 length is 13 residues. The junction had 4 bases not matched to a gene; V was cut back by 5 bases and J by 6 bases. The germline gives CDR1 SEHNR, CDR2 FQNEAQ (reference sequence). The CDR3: CASSTGAGQPQHF. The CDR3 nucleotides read TGTGCCAGCAGCACAGGGGCCGGTCAGCCCCAGCATTTT.

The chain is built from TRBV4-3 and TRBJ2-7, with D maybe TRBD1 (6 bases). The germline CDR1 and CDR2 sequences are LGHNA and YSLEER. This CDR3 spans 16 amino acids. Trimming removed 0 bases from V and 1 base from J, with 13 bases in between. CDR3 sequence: CASSQDATGISYEQYF. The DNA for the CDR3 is TGCGCCAGCAGCCAAGATGCTACAGGGATATCCTACGAGCAGTACTTC.

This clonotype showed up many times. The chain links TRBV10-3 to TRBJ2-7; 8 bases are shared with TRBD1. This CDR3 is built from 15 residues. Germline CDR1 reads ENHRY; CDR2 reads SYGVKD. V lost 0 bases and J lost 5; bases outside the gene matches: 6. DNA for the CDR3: TGTGCCATCAGTGAGTCGCAGGGGGCCACCGACGAGCAGTACTTC. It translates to CAISESQGATDEQYF.

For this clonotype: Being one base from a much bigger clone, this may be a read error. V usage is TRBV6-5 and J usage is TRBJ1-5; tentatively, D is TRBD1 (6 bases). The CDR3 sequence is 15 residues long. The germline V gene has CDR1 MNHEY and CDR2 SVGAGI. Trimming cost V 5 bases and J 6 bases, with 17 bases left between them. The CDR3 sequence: CASSATGKSTQPQHF. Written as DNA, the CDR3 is TGTGCCAGCAGTGCCACAGGGAAGAGTACTCAGCCCCAGCATTTT.

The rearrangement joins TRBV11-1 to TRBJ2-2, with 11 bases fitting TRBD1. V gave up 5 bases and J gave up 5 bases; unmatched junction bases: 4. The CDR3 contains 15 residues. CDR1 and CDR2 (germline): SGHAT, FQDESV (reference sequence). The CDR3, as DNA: TGTGCCAGCAGCAGGACAGGGGGCTGGACCGGGGAGCTGTTTTTT. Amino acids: CASSRTGGWTGELFF. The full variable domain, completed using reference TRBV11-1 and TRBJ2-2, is EAEVAQSPRYKITEKSQAVAFWCDPISGHATLYWYRQILGQGPELLVQFQDESVVDDSQLPKDRFSAERLKGVDSTLKIQPAELGDSAMYLCASSRTGGWTGELFFGEGSRLTVL.

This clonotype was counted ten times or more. DNA for the CDR3: TGCAGTGCTAGAGATGTCCCAGGGGCCGCCTACGAGCAGTACTTC. It codes for CSARDVPGAAYEQYF. The chain employs TRBV20-1 and TRBJ2-7, with a weak D call TRBD1 (6 bases). CDR3 length: 15 amino acids. V lost 0 bases, J lost 2 bases, and 14 bases lay in between. From germline, CDR1 is DFQATT and CDR2 SNEGSKA (reference sequence).

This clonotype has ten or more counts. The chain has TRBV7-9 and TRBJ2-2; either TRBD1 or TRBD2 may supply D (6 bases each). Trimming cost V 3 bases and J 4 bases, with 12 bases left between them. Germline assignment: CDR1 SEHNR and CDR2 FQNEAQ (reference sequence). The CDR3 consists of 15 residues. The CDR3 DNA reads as TGTGCCAGCAGCTTGTCGGGGGCGATCACCGGGGAGCTGTTTTTT. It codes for CASSLSGAITGELFF.

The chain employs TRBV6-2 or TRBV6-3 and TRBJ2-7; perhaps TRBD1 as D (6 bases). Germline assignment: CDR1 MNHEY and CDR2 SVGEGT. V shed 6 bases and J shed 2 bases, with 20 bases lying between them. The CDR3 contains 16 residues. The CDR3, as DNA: TGTGCCAGCAGATCTACCGACAGGTACCCGCCCTACGAGCAGTACTTC. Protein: CASRSTDRYPPYEQYF.

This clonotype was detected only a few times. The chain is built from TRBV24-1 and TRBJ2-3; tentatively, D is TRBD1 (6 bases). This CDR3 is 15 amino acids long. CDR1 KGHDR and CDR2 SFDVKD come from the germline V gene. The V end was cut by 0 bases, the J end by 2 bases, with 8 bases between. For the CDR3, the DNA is TGTGCCACCAGTGATTTGACAGGGACCACAGATACGCAGTATTTT. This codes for CATSDLTGTTDTQYF.

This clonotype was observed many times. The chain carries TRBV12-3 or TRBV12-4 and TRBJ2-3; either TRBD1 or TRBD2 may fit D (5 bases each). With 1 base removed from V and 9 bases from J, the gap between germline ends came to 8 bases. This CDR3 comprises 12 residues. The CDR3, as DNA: TGTGCCAGCAGTTTAGTGGGGGAGACGCAGTATTTT. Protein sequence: CASSLVGETQYF.

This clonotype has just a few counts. CDR3 sequence reads: CASSHPGGATNEKLFF. The DNA for the CDR3 is TGTGCCAGCAGCCACCCGGGAGGGGCAACTAATGAAAAACTGTTTTTT. The chain has TRBV3-1 and TRBJ1-4; D is perhaps TRBD1 (5 bases). Per germline, CDR1 LGHDT and CDR2 YNNKEL (reference sequence). The CDR3 totals 16 residues. V was clipped by 3 bases and J by 0 bases, with 11 bases between them.

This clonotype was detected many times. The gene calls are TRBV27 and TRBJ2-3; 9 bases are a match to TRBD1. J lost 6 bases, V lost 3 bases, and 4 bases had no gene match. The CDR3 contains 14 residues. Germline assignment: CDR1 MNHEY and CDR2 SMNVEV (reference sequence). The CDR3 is CASSLDRGADTQYF. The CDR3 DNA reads TGTGCCAGCAGTTTGGACAGGGGAGCGGATACGCAGTATTTT.

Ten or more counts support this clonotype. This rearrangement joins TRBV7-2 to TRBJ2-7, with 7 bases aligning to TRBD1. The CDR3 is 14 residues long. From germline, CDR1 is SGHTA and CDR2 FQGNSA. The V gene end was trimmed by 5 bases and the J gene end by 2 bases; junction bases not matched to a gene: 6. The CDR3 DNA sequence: TGTGCCAGCAGCGCCAGGGGGAGCACCTACGAGCAGTACTTC. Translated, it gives CASSARGSTYEQYF. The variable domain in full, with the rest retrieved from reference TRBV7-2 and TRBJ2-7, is GAGVSQSPSNKVTEKGKDVELRCDPISGHTALYWYRQSLGQGLEFLIYFQGNSAPDKSGLPSDRFSAERTGGSVSTLTIQRTQQEDSAVYLCASSARGSTYEQYFGPGTRLTVT.

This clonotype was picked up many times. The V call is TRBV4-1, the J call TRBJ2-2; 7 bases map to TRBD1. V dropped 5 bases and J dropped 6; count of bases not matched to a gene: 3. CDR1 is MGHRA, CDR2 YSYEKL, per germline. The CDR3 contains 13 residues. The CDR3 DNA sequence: TGCGCCAGCAGCAACAGGGGATCCGGGGAGCTGTTTTTT. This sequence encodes CASSNRGSGELFF.

CDR3 DNA sequence: TGCAGTGGGACAGGGCAGGTTGATAATTCACCCCTCCACTTT. As protein: CSGTGQVDNSPLHF. This chain connects TRBV20-1 to TRBJ1-6; 8 positions match TRBD1. Germline loops: CDR1 DFQATT, CDR2 SNEGSKA (reference sequence). Trimming at V came to 7 bases and at J to 5 bases, leaving 7 bases not matched to a gene. CDR3 length equals 14 residues.

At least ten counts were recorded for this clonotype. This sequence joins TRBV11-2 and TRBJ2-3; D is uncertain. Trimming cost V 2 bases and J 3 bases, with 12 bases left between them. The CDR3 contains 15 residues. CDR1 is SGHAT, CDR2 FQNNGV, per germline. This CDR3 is CASSLYSGPTDTQYF. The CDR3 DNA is TGTGCCAGCAGCTTATACTCCGGACCGACAGATACGCAGTATTTT.

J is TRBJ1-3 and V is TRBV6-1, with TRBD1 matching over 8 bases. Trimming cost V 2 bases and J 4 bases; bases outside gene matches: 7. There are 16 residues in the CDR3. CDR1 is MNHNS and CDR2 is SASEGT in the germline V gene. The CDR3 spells CASSELDRVDGNTIYF. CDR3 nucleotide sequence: TGTGCCAGCAGTGAACTGGACAGGGTGGACGGAAACACCATATATTTT.